This is a list of T cell receptor beta chains from one sample in a study of blood T cell repertoires in COVID-19. Here immunoSEQ multiplex PCR was the method, and the copy in TCRdb shows in-frame clones only, minus some. The table records 350,000 to 450,000 clones, approximately 86% of them present only once. Sequencing was done on a sample of peripheral blood. These receptor sequences come from a human donor in a cohort sampled during active COVID-19. Both conserved end residues are part of each CDR3.

v_call: TRBV5-5
j_call: TRBJ2-5
cdr3_aa: CASSLFSSGETQYF

v_call: TRBV19
j_call: TRBJ1-5
cdr3_aa: CASRPEQPTNQPQHF

v_call: TRBV28
j_call: TRBJ1-5
cdr3_aa: CASSFTGEMGNQPQHF

v_call: TRBV2
j_call: TRBJ1-4
cdr3_aa: CASNRDRDEKLFF

v_call: TRBV30
j_call: TRBJ2-2
cdr3_aa: CASTTGQTGELFF

v_call: TRBV19
j_call: TRBJ2-7
cdr3_aa: CASSAGTSYEQYF

v_call: TRBV6-5
j_call: TRBJ2-5
cdr3_aa: CASSSPAGGPETQYF

v_call: TRBV30
j_call: TRBJ2-1
cdr3_aa: CAWSVHRLAGGFSYNEQFF

v_call: TRBV14
j_call: TRBJ2-1
cdr3_aa: CASSQRLAGAARDEQFF

v_call: TRBV5-6
j_call: TRBJ2-1
cdr3_aa: CASSPVNLRGSSYNEQFF

v_call: TRBV7-2
j_call: TRBJ1-3
cdr3_aa: CASSFRGRSGNTIYF

v_call: TRBV9
j_call: TRBJ2-2
cdr3_aa: CASSVARRGELFF

v_call: TRBV9
j_call: TRBJ2-1
cdr3_aa: CASSVVVSFFWTNETRGNEQFF

v_call: TRBV11-3
j_call: TRBJ2-5
cdr3_aa: CASSSSGSGTQYF

v_call: TRBV7-8
j_call: TRBJ2-3
cdr3_aa: CASSSSTSIMGTDTQYF

v_call: TRBV30
j_call: TRBJ1-1
cdr3_aa: CARQGGYAEAFF